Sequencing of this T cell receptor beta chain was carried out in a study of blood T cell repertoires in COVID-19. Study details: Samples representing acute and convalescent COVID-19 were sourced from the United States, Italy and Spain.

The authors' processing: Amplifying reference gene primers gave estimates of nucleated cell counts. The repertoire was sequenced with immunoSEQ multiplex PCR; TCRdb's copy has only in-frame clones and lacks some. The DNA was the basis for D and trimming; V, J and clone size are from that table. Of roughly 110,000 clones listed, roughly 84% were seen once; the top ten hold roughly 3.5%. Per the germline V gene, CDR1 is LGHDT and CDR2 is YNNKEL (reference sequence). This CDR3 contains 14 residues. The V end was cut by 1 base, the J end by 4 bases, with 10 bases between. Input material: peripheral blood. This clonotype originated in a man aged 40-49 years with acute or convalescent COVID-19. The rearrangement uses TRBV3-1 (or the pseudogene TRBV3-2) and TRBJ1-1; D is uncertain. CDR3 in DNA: TGTGCCAGCAGCCAAGGGGGAGCAGGCACTGAAGCTTTCTTT. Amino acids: CASSQGGAGTEAFF.